This TCR beta chain comes out of a study of cytomegalovirus exposure and HLA in healthy donors. Germline assignment: CDR1 SGHTA and CDR2 FQGNSA. The ends lost 1 base at V and 2 bases at J; junction bases unmatched: 4. CDR3 length: 17 amino acids. Primers: 60 Vbeta forward and 13 Jbeta reverse. The data were produced by immunoSEQ multiplex PCR, yet TCRdb's version contains in-frame clones alone and is incomplete. This table has approximately 82,000 clones, around 9.1% appearing once. Study-wide results and caveats: Earlier analysis found most TCR beta V segments productive about 87% or about 30% of the time. An analysis that came later showed most CMV-associated TCR beta chains appearing HLA-restricted.

Likely unrecorded immune exposures existed in these nominally healthy donors. In its sample, this clone was seen a few times. The antigen is not known. Sequencing input: PBMCs. The chain is built from TRBV7-2 and TRBJ2-3; 12 bases align to TRBD2. The receptor comes from a man in his fifties or sixties in good health and CMV-seropositive. As DNA, the CDR3 is TGTGCCAGCAGCTTAGGGCTAGCGGGGGGGATCACAGATACGCAGTATTTT. It encodes CASSLGLAGGITDTQYF.